This TCR beta chain was profiled in a study of monozygotic twins with inflammatory bowel disease. One blood sample of roughly 2.5 ml was taken from each donor. Every TCR library drew on 3500 ng of total RNA. TCRdb processed the 5' RACE reads again and assigns one entry to each CDR3 protein, with no DNA. The sample has roughly 140,000 distinct CDR3 sequences, and its top ten clones hold less than 2.5%. For this clonotype: Antigen specificity is unknown.

Whole-study findings and limits: IBD patients shared fewer clonotypes with others than healthy twins, especially with disease activity.

The germline CDR1 and CDR2 sequences are SGHRS and YFSETQ. There are 15 residues in the CDR3. This rearrangement joins TRBV5-1 to TRBJ2-5; lacking DNA, the TRBD2 call made by TCRdb goes unchecked. The origin of this receptor is a human donor with ulcerative colitis or Crohn's disease, or a healthy co-twin of an affected twin (not recorded which). Material for sequencing was blood. The CDR3 sequence: CASSLGLGGAETQYF.